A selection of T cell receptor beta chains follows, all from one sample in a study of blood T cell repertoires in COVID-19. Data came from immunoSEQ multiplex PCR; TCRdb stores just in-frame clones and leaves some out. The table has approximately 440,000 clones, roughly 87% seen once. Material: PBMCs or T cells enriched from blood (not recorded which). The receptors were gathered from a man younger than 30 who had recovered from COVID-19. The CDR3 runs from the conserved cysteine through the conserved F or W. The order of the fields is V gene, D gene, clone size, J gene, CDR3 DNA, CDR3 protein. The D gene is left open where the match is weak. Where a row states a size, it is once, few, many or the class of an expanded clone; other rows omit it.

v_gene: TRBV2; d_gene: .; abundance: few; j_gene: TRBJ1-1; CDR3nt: TGTGCCAGCCGAGGACAGCCGAACACTGAAGCTTTCTTT; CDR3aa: CASRGQPNTEAFF
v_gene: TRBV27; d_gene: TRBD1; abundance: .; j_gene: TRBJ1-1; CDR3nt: TGTGCCAGCAGTAGGGGACAGGGCCGAGCTATGAACACTGAAGCTTTCTTT; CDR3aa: CASSRGQGRAMNTEAFF
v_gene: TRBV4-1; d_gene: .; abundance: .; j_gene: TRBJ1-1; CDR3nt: TGCGCCAGCAGCCAAGTCCCAGGGATGAACACTGAAGCTTTCTTT; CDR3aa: CASSQVPGMNTEAFF
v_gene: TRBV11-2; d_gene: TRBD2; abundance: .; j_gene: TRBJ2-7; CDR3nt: TGTGCCAGCAGCGGGACTAGCGGGAGGCACTACGAGCAGTACTTC; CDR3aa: CASSGTSGRHYEQYF
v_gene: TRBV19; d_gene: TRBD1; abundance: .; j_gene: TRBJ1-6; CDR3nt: TGTGCCAGTAGTATTTACGTACCCGCCGGGACAGGTAAGGCTAATTCACCCCTCCACTTT; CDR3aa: CASSIYVPAGTGKANSPLHF
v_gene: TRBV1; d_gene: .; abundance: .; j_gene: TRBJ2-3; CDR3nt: TGCACCAGCAGCCAAGATCCGGCAGCGGAGGGCACAGATACGCAGTATTTT; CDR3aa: CTSSQDPAAEGTDTQYF
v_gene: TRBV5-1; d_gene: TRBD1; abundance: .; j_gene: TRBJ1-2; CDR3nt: TGCGCCAGCAGTTCTGGGACAGGGTCCATCTACACCTTC; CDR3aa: CASSSGTGSIYTF
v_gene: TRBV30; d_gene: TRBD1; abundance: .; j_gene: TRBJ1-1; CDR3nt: TGTGCCTGGAACAGGGGCCCGAACACTGAAGCTTTCTTT; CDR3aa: CAWNRGPNTEAFF
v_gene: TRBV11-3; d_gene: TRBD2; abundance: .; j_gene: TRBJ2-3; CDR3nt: TGTGCCAGCAGCGGGCGGACTAGCGGGGGGACAGATACGCAGTATTTT; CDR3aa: CASSGRTSGGTDTQYF
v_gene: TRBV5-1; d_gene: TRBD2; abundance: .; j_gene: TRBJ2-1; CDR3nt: TGCGCCAGCAGCTTGATGCCTAGCGGTATATCCTACAATGAGCAGTTCTTC; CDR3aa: CASSLMPSGISYNEQFF
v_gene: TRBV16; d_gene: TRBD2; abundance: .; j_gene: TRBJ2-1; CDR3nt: TGTGCCAGCAGCCAAGGTAGCGGGAGGGCCTCGTACAATGAGCAGTTCTTC; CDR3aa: CASSQGSGRASYNEQFF
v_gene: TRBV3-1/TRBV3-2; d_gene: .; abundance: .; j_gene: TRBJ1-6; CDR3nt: TGTGCCAGCAGCTACAGTCTGAATAATTCACCCCTCCACTTT; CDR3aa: CASSYSLNNSPLHF
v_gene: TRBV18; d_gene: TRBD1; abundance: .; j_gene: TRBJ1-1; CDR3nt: TGTGCCAGCTCACCCCAGACCGGGACAGGGGCCTCTTCTGAAGCTTTCTTT; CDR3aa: CASSPQTGTGASSEAFF
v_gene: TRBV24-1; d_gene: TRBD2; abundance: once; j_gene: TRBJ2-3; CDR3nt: TGTGCCACCAGTGCGGGAGGAGTCGTAGATACGCAGTATTTT; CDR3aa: CATSAGGVVDTQYF
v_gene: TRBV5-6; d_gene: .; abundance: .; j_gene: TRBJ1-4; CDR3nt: TGTGCCAGCAGCCCTTTTATGGGGGGGGCTAATGAAAAACTGTTTTTT; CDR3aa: CASSPFMGGANEKLFF
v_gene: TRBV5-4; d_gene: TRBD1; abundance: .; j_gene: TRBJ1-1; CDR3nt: TGTGCCAGCAGCTTTCGACAGGGGATGAACACTGAAGCTTTCTTT; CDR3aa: CASSFRQGMNTEAFF
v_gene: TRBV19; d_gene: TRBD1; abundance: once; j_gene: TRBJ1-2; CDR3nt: TGTGCCAGTACCCATTGGGACAGAAAGGGCGGCTACACCTTC; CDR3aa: CASTHWDRKGGYTF